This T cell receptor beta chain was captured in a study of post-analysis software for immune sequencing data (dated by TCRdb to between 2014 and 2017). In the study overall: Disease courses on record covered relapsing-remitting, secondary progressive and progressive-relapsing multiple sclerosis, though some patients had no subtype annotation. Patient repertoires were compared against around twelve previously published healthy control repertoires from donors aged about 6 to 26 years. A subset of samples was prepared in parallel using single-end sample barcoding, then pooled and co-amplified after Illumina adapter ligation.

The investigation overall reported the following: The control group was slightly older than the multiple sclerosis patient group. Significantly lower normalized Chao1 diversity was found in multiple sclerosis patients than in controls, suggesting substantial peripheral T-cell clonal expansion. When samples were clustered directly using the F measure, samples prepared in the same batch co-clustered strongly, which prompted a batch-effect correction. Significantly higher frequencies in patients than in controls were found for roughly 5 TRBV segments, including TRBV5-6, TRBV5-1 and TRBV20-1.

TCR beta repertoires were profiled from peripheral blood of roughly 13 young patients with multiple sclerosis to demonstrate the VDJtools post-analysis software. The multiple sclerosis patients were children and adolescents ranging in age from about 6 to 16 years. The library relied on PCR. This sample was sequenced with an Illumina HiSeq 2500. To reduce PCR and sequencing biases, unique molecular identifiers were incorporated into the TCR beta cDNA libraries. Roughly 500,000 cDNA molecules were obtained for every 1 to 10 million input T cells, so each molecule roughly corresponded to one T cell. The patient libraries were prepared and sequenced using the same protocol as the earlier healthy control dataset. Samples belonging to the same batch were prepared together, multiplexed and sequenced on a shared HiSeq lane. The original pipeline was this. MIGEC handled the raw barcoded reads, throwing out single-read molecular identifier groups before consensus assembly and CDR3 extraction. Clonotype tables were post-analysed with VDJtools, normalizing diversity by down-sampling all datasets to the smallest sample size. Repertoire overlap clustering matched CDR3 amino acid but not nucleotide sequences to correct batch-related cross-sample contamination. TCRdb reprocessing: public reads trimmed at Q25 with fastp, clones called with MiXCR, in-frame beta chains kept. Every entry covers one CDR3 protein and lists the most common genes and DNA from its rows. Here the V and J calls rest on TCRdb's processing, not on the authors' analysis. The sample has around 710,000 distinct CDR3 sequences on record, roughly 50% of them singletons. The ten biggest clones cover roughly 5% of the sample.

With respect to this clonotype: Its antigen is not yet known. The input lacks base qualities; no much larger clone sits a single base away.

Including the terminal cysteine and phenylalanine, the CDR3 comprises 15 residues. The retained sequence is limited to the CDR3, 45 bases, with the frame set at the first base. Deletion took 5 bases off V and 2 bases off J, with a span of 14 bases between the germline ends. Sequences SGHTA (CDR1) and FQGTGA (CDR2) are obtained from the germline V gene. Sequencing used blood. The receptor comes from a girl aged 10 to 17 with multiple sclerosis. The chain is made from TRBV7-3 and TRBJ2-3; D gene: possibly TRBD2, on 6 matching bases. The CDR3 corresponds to CASSRTGSFTDTQYF. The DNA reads TGTGCCAGCAGCAGGACCGGGAGCTTCACAGATACGCAGTATTTT.